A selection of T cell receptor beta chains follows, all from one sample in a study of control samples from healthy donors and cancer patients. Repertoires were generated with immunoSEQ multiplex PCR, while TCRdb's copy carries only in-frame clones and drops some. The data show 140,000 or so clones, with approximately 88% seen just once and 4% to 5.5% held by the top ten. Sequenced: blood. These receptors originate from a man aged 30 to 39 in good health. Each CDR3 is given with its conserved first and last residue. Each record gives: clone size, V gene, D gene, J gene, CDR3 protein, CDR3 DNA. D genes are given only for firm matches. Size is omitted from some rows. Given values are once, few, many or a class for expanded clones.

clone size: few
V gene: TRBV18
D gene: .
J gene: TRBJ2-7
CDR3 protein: CASSVGQSYEQYF
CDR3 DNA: TGTGCCAGCTCCGTCGGACAAAGCTACGAGCAGTACTTC

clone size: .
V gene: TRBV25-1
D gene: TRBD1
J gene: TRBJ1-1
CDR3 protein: CASSEYGSRDRLRKAFF
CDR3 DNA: TGTGCCAGCAGTGAATATGGTAGCCGGGACAGGCTACGCAAAGCTTTCTTT

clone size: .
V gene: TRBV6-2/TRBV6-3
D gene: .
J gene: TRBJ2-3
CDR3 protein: CASSYSYVAPLADTQYF
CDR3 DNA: TGTGCCAGCAGTTACTCCTACGTAGCACCTCTTGCGGATACGCAGTATTTT

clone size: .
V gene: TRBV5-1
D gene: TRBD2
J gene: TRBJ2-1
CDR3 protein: CASSGTSVPNEQFF
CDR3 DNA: TGCGCCAGCAGCGGGACTAGCGTCCCAAATGAGCAGTTCTTC

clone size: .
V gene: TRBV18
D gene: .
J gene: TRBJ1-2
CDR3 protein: CASSPAQVYGYTF
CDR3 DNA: TGTGCCAGCTCCCCGGCGCAGGTTTATGGCTACACCTTC

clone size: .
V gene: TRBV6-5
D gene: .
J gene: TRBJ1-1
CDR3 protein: CASSYEGQMNTEAFF
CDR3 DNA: TGTGCCAGCAGTTACGAGGGCCAAATGAACACTGAAGCTTTCTTT

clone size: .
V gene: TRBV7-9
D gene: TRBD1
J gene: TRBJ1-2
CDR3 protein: CASSPPGQGRYGYTF
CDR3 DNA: TGTGCCAGCAGCCCTCCGGGACAGGGACGGTATGGCTACACCTTC

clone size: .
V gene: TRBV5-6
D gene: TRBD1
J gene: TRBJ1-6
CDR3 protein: CASSLRGTGAYNSPLHF
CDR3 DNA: TGTGCCAGCAGCCTGAGAGGGACAGGTGCTTATAATTCACCCCTCCACTTT

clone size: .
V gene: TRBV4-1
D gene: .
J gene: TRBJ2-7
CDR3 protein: CASSLQNEYEQYF
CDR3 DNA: TGCGCCAGCAGCCTCCAGAACGAATACGAGCAGTACTTC

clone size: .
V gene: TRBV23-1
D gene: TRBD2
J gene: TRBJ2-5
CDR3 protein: CASSRASGETQYF
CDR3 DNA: TGCGCCAGCAGTCGGGCTAGCGGGGAGACCCAGTACTTC

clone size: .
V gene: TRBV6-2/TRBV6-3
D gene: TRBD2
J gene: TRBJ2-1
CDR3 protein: CASSYGVASGLRGEQFF
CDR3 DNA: TGTGCCAGCAGTTACGGGGTGGCTAGCGGCCTTCGGGGCGAGCAGTTCTTC

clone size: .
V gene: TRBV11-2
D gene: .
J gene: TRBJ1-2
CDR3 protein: CASSTPGERGYGYTF
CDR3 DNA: TGTGCCAGCAGCACCCCAGGGGAACGGGGATATGGCTACACCTTC

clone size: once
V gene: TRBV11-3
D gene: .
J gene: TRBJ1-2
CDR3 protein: CASSFGPKDGYTF
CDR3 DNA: TGTGCCAGCAGCTTTGGCCCGAAGGACGGCTACACCTTC

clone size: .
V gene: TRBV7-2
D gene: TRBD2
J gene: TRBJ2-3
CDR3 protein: CASSLVVLAGTTDTQYF
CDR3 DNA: TGTGCCAGCAGCTTAGTGGTGCTAGCGGGAACCACAGATACGCAGTATTTT

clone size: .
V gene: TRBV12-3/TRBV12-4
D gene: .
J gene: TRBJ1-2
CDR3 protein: CASSLAPPDGYTF
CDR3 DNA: TGTGCCAGCAGTTTGGCCCCCCCGGATGGCTACACCTTC

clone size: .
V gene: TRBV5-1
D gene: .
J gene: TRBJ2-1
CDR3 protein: CASSLGGGSYNEQFF
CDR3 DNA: TGCGCCAGCAGCTTGGGAGGTGGCTCCTACAATGAGCAGTTCTTC

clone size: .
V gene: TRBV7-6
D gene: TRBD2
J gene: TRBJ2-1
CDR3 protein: CASSRTSGSPYNEQFF
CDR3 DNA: TGTGCCAGCAGCCGGACTAGCGGGAGTCCCTACAATGAGCAGTTCTTC

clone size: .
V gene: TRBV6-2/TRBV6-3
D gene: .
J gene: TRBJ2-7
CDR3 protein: CASSYSRIFEQYF
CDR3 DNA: TGTGCCAGCAGTTACTCCAGGATTTTCGAGCAGTACTTC

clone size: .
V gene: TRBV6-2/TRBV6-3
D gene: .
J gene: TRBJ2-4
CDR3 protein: CASSSAGRGRENIQYF
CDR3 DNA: TGTGCCAGCAGTTCGGCGGGGAGGGGGCGTGAAAACATTCAGTACTTC

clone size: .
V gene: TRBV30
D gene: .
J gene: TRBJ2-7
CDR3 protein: CAVHGTANYEQYF
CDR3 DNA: TGTGCCGTGCACGGTACAGCGAACTACGAGCAGTACTTC

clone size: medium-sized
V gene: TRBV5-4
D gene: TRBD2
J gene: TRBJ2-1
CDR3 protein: CASSLPLGGLAGGRDEQFF
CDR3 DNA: TGTGCCAGCAGCTTGCCCCTAGGGGGACTAGCGGGGGGTCGGGATGAGCAGTTCTTC

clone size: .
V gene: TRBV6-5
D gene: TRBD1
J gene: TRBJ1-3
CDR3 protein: CASRRQGGPGNTIYF
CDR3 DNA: TGTGCCAGCAGGCGACAGGGGGGACCTGGAAACACCATATATTTT

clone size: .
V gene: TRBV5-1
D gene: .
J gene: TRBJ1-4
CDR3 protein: CASSWSGGYEKLFF
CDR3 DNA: TGCGCCAGCAGCTGGAGTGGGGGTTATGAAAAACTGTTTTTT

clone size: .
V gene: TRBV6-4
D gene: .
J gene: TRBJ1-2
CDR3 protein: CASSDSESGHGYTF
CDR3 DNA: TGTGCCAGCAGTGACTCGGAGTCTGGACATGGCTACACCTTC

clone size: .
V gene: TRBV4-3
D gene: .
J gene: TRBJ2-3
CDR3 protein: CASSQVGASTDTQYF
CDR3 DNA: TGCGCCAGCAGCCAGGTGGGAGCTAGCACAGATACGCAGTATTTT

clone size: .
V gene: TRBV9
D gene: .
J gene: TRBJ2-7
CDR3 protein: CASSVGQGTTYEQYF
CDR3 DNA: TGTGCCAGCAGCGTAGGGCAGGGGACTACCTACGAGCAGTACTTC

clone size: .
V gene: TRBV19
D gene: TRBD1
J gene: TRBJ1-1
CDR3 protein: CASSAGTGRTEAFF
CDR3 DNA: TGTGCCAGTAGTGCGGGGACAGGGAGGACTGAAGCTTTCTTT

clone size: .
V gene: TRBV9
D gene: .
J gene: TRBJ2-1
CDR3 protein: CASSRDNYNEQFF
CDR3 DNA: TGTGCCAGCAGCCGTGACAACTACAATGAGCAGTTCTTC

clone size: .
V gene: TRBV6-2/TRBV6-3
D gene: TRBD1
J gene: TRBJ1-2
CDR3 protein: CASSSRTGGSYGYTF
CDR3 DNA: TGTGCCAGCAGTTCTCGGACAGGGGGGAGCTATGGCTACACCTTC

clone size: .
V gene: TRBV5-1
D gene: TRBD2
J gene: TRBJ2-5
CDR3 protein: CASSFGTSGRAGETQYF
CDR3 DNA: TGCGCCAGCAGCTTCGGGACTAGCGGGAGGGCTGGAGAGACCCAGTACTTC

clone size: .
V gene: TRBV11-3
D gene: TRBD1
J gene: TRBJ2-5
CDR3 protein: CASSLGGGMAQETQYF
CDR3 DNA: TGTGCCAGCAGCTTAGGAGGGGGCATGGCCCAAGAGACCCAGTACTTC

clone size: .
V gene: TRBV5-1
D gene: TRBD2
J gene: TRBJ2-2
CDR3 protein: CASSQTSGGSNTGELFF
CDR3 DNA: TGCGCCAGCAGCCAGACTAGCGGGGGCTCGAACACCGGGGAGCTGTTTTTT

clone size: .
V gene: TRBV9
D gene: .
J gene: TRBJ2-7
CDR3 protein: CASSVVEQYF
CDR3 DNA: TGTGCCAGCAGCGTAGTCGAGCAGTACTTC

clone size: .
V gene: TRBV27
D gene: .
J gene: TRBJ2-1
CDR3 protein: CASSLSIRTAFIEQFF
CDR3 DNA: TGTGCCAGCAGTTTATCGATCCGGACGGCCTTTATTGAGCAGTTCTTC

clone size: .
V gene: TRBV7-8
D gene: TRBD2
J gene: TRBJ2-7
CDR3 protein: CASSRALLGTSGSYEQYF
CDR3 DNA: TGTGCCAGCAGCCGAGCCCTATTGGGGACTAGCGGGTCCTACGAGCAGTACTTC

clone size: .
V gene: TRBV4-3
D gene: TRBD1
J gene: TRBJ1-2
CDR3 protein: CASSTRTGGGYTF
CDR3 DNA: TGCGCCAGCAGCACCCGGACAGGGGGCGGCTACACCTTC

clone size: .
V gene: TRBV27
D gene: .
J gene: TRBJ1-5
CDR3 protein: CASSLSGSPYSNQPQHF
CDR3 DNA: TGTGCCAGCAGTTTATCTGGCAGTCCTTATAGCAATCAGCCCCAGCATTTT

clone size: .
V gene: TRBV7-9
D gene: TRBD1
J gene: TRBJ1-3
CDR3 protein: CASSFGQGSGNTIYF
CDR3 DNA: TGTGCCAGCAGCTTCGGACAGGGCTCTGGAAACACCATATATTTT

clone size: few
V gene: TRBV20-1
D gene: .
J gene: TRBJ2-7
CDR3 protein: CSAPGTHEQYF
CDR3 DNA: TGCAGTGCTCCTGGGACCCACGAGCAGTACTTC

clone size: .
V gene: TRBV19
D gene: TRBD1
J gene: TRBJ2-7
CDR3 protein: CASSRTGGYEQYF
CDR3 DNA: TGTGCCAGTAGCCGGACAGGGGGGTACGAGCAGTACTTC

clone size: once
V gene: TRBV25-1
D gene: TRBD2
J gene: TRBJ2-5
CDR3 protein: CASSEGSGGSQETQYF
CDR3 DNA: TGTGCCAGCAGTGAAGGTAGCGGGGGATCCCAAGAGACCCAGTACTTC

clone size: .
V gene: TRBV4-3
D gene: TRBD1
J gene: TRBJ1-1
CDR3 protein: CASSQAIDRENTEAFF
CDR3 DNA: TGCGCCAGCAGCCAAGCTATCGACAGGGAGAACACTGAAGCTTTCTTT

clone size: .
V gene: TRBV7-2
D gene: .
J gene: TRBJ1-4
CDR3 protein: CASSLLGQNNEKLFF
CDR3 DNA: TGTGCCAGCAGCTTACTAGGACAGAATAATGAAAAACTGTTTTTT

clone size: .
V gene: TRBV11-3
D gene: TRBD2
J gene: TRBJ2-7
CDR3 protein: CASSFTGGPYEQYF
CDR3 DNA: TGTGCCAGCAGCTTCACGGGAGGGCCCTACGAGCAGTACTTC

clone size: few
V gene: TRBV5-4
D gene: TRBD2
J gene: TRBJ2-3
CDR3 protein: CASSSEILAASTDTQYF
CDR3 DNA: TGTGCCAGCAGCTCCGAAATCCTAGCGGCTAGCACAGATACGCAGTATTTT

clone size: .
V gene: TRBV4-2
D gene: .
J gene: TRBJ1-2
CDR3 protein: CASSQDLQNYGYTF
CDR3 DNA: TGTGCCAGCAGCCAAGATTTGCAGAACTATGGCTACACCTTC